This entry concerns a single T cell receptor beta chain. Its antigen is currently not known. It has no much larger one-base neighbor in the sample; base qualities were not kept. The data derive from a study of blood T cell repertoires in COVID-19 (dated by TCRdb to about 2020). The study in broad terms: The collaborator samples originated in the United States, Italy and Spain and spanned the acute and convalescent phases of COVID-19. Samples came from the ongoing ImmuneRACE study (first 160 participants) plus 1,254 subjects from 6 global collaborators. Where HLA class I and class II types were available, the types were taken from metadata supplied by the sample provider, not from assay-based typing. The material from the prospective study consisted of cDNA or gDNA derived from T cells, B-cell-depleted T cells, or PBMCs. Subjects who had been exposed to COVID-19, were actively infected with it, or had recovered from it provided the deeply sampled blood TCRbeta repertoires that made up the dataset. Sample metadata almost always included a de-identified subject ID, COVID-19 status, age in years and sex. The repertoires were released in a freely available public database meant as a resource for research on the immune response to SARS-CoV-2.

One collaborating source in Seattle enrolled patients during active infection and followed them longitudinally through the course of disease. Whole blood was collected in K2EDTA tubes by collaborating institutions according to the institutions' own protocols. For TCRbeta analysis, collaborators shipped samples in one of three forms: frozen whole blood, isolated PBMCs, or DNA extracted from either of those sample types. TCRbeta CDR3 regions were amplified from genomic DNA using the immunoSEQ Assay, a bias-controlled multiplex PCR. As for the original processing: Within the assay, amplification of reference gene primers was used to estimate how many nucleated cells each sample contained. Sequence reads were collapsed and filtered to measure the absolute abundance of every unique TCRbeta CDR3 rearrangement. Productive Simpson clonality was computed per sample as the square root of Simpson's diversity index over productive rearrangements. This immuneACCESS table, as held by TCRdb, lists in-frame sequences with V and J called but not all clones. Of the missing ones, under half trace to an unresolved V gene in checked studies; the others have no known cause. V and J calls plus clone size are reproduced from that table; the DNA served to infer D and trimming. In this sample the table shows fewer than 250,000 clones, around 80% of which occur a single time. About 11% of the sample is taken by the ten largest.

The germline V gene sets CDR1 to LGHNA and CDR2 to YNFKEQ. The CDR3 holds 15 amino acids from the cysteine to the phenylalanine. Only the CDR3 part of the read is kept: 45 bases, read in frame from the first base. The germline V and J ends show losses of 3 bases and 7 bases respectively, and no gene match explains 8 bases of the junction. General conclusions and limits of the study: Clinical and demographic metadata were provided uncurated, with the amount varying by source and participant.

The sequencing sample was made of peripheral blood. The receptor was isolated from a woman of 80 years or more with COVID-19, enrolled during active disease. The sequence is built from TRBV4-2 and TRBJ1-1; 10 of the junction bases match TRBD1. The CDR3 region: CASSQAGTGAGEAFF. The nucleotide sequence is TGTGCCAGCAGCCAGGCGGGGACAGGGGCGGGTGAAGCTTTCTTT.